These T cell receptor beta chains were read from a single sample in a study of prognosis after radiotherapy for stage I lung cancer. Via MiXCR, TCRdb re-called the multiplex PCR reads, giving one row per CDR3 protein. The table has around 56,000 distinct CDR3 sequences, approximately 26% seen once; the top ten hold around 6.9%. The material sequenced was PBMCs, taken before or after stereotactic body radiation therapy (not recorded which). The source of these receptors is a donor of 50 years or more with non-small cell lung cancer. CDR3s include the opening cysteine and the closing phenylalanine or tryptophan. D genes are given only for firm matches. Clone sizes are given selectively: once, few, many, or a class where the clone is expanded.

clone_size j_call d_call v_call cdr3_aa cdr3_nt
. TRBJ1-1 TRBD1 TRBV18 CASSLRTGGDTEAFF TGTGCCAGCTCACTGCGGACAGGGGGTGACACTGAAGCTTTCTTT
many TRBJ2-1 . TRBV7-8 CASWARNEQFF TGTGCCAGCTGGGCTAGGAATGAGCAGTTCTTC
many TRBJ2-1 TRBD2 TRBV29-1 CSVGLKGSGGSNEQFF TGCAGCGTTGGGTTAAAGGGTAGCGGGGGAAGTAATGAGCAGTTCTTC
many TRBJ2-1 TRBD2 TRBV13 CASSLAGTSHNEQFF TGTGCCAGCAGCTTGGCCGGGACTAGTCACAATGAGCAGTTCTTC
few TRBJ2-3 . TRBV18 CASSRSPSSTDTQYF TGTGCCAGTTCGAGGTCTCCTTCTAGCACAGATACGCAGTATTTT
many TRBJ1-1 TRBD1 TRBV19 CASRGRRGRVAGDTEAFF TGTGCCAGTAGAGGACGGAGGGGGCGCGTCGCGGGGGACACTGAAGCTTTCTTT
many TRBJ2-5 . TRBV6-4 CASSVMSGETQYF TGTGCCAGCAGTGTGATGAGTGGCGAGACCCAGTACTTC
. TRBJ1-2 . TRBV5-4 CASSLVQDYGYTF TGTGCCAGCAGCTTGGTCCAGGACTATGGCTACACCTTC
many TRBJ2-5 . TRBV11-2 CASSLELQALQTQYF TGTGCCAGCAGCTTGGAGCTGCAGGCGCTTCAGACCCAGTACTTC
many TRBJ1-4 . TRBV2 CASSETAATNEKLFF TGTGCCAGCAGTGAAACGGCAGCAACTAATGAAAAACTGTTTTTT
many TRBJ1-2 . TRBV20-1 CSAQVGTNYGYTF TGCAGTGCCCAGGTGGGGACTAACTATGGCTACACCTTC
many TRBJ2-1 . TRBV6-5 CASSYSGDLQFF TGTGCCAGCAGTTACTCGGGGGATCTCCAGTTCTTC
. TRBJ2-2 . TRBV20-1 CSVPGHSNTGELFF TGCAGCGTTCCGGGACATTCGAACACCGGGGAGCTGTTTTTT